The sequence of this T cell receptor (beta chain) was determined in a study of cytomegalovirus exposure and HLA in healthy donors. A note on this clone: Its antigen is currently unknown.

It was with 60 Vbeta and 13 Jbeta primers that the PCR ran. Some clones are missing from TCRdb's copy, which holds only in-frame ones; the method was immunoSEQ multiplex PCR. The table lists about 67,000 clones, 65% to 70% of them singletons. This CDR3 contains 15 residues. The study, taken as a whole, reports: An assumption of roughly uniform sequencing depth across donors underlay the presence/absence analyses. For most TCR sequences rarity was the rule, although some public TCRs occurred in many donors. Analysis performed later showed TCR beta chains linked to HLA being more clonally expanded than equally common others.

This TCR was sampled from a woman aged 25 to 39 in good health and CMV-seronegative. Sequences were obtained from PBMCs. The rearrangement joins TRBV21-1 to TRBJ2-7; the table's D call, TRBD1, has no DNA check behind it. TRBV21-1 is a known pseudogene. CDR3 sequence (DNA): TGTGCCAGCAGCAAACAGGTCCAGGGGGGCTTAGAGCAGTACTTC. Protein product: CASSKQVQGGLEQYF.